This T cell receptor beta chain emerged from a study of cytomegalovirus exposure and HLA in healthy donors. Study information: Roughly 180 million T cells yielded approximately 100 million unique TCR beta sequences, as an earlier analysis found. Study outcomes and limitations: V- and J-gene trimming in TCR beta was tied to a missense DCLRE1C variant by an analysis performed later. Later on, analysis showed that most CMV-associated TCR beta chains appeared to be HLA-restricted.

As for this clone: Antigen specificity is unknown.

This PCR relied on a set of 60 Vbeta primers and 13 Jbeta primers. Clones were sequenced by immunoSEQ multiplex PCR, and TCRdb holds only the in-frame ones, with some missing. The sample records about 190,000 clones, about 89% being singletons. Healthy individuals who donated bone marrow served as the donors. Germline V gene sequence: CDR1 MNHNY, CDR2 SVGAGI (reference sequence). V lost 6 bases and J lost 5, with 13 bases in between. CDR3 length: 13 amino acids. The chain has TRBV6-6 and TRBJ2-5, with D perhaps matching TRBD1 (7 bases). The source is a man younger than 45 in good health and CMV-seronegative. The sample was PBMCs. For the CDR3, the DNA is TGTGCCAGCAGGGAGGGGGCAAGGGAGACCCAGTACTTC. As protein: CASREGARETQYF.